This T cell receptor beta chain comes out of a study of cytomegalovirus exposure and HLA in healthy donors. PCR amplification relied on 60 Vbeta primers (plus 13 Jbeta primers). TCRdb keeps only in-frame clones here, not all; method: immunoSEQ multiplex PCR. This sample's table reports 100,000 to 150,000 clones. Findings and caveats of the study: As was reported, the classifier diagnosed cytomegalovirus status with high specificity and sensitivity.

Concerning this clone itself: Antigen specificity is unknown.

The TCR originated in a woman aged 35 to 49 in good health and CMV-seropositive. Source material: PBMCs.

The CDR3, as DNA: TGTGCCAGCAGTGTCCCGGGACAAGAAGCTTTCTTT. Protein: CASSVPGQEAFF. V is TRBV6-6 and J is TRBJ1-1; a weak D match, TRBD1 (6 bases). Trimming left V 5 bases short and J 8 bases short, with 12 bases between. CDR1 and CDR2 from the germline V gene are MNHNY and SVGAGI (reference sequence). There are 12 residues in the CDR3.